The following is a TCR beta chain sequence with its context. The same CDR3 arises from other DNA sequences in this sample as well. The CDR3 length is 13 residues. Trimming removed 1 base from V and 9 bases from J, with 7 bases in between. This sample is part of a study of blood T cell repertoires in COVID-19. Assay: immunoSEQ multiplex PCR; the TCRdb copy retains only in-frame clones and omits some. This table has roughly 180,000 clones, about 78% appearing once. This clonotype was sampled from a woman between 45 and 60 years old with active or convalescent COVID-19. This sequence joins TRBV12-3 or TRBV12-4 and TRBJ1-6; weak D call: TRBD1 (6 bases). Sequencing used peripheral blood. The CDR3 nucleotides read TGTGCCAGCAGTTTAGGAGGGGGTTCACCCCTCCACTTT. It specifies CASSLGGGSPLHF.